The 21 T cell receptor beta chains listed next were all sequenced from one sample in a study of T cells in Graves' hyperthyroidism and ophthalmopathy. Using RNA transcripts as the source, TCR beta CDR3 regions were amplified. Carried out on the TCR CDR3, a first-round RT-PCR used the HTBI primer set. One entry per CDR3 protein, called by TCRdb with MiXCR from the multiplex PCR reads. The sample shows around 760,000 distinct CDR3 sequences, approximately 36% of them seen only once. The source material was blood. The receptors here all came from a woman in her forties with Graves' hyperthyroidism.

Worth noting for this clonotype: A much larger clone is a single base away; this may be a read error. The chain joins TRBV10-2 to TRBJ1-3, with 8 positions matching TRBD1. V lost 5 bases and J lost 0; bases outside the gene matches: 6. Germline values: CDR1 WSHSY, CDR2 SAAADI. The CDR3 length is 16 residues. The CDR3 DNA is TGCGCCAGCAGTCCACCGGACAGGGCCTCTGGAAACACCATATATTTT. Its protein is CASSPPDRASGNTIYF.

V usage is TRBV19 and J usage is TRBJ2-7, with 12 bases aligning to TRBD1. This CDR3 region has 15 residues. CDR1 LNHDA and CDR2 SQIVND come from the germline V gene (reference sequence). The V gene end was trimmed by 3 bases and the J gene end by 7 bases; junction bases not matched to a gene: 7. This CDR3 is CASSMSGQGAREQYF. CDR3 DNA sequence: TGTGCCAGTAGTATGTCGGGACAGGGGGCTCGGGAGCAGTACTTC.

Ten or more counts support this clonotype. The chain is built from TRBV7-6 and TRBJ2-7; 7 bases match TRBD1. This CDR3 is 13 amino acids long. Germline V gene data show CDR1 as SGHVS and CDR2 as FNYEAQ. Unmatched junction bases numbered 5, after V lost 4 bases and J lost 5 bases. CDR3 nucleotide sequence: TGTGCCAGCAGCTCTGACAGGGCGAACGAGCAGTACTTC. This codes for CASSSDRANEQYF.

There are many counts of this clonotype. The V gene is TRBV15, the J gene TRBJ1-5, with D hard to call. CDR3 length: 13 amino acids. Germline CDR1 and CDR2: LNHNV and YYDKDF (reference sequence). V was cut by 0 bases and J by 10 bases, with 10 bases left in between. CDR3 coding DNA: TGTGCCACCAGCAGAGAAGTTCAAGTACCCCAGCATTTT. It specifies CATSREVQVPQHF.

This clonotype came up a few times. This chain links TRBV30 with TRBJ1-1; a possible D gene is TRBD1 (5 bases). The germline CDR1 and CDR2 sequences are GTSNPN and SVGIG (reference sequence). V lost 7 bases, J lost 4 bases, and 10 bases lay in between. The CDR3 has 11 amino acids. The CDR3 nucleotides read TGTGCCTCGGTAGGGGTCACTGAAGCTTTCTTT. Its protein is CASVGVTEAFF.

The CDR3 here is CASSSGFDYEQYF. The CDR3 DNA sequence: TGTGCCAGCAGCTCGGGGTTCGATTACGAGCAGTACTTC. The V and J genes are TRBV7-6 and TRBJ2-7; D possibly corresponds to TRBD2 (5 bases). The CDR3 consists of 13 residues. The V gene's germline CDR1 is SGHVS and CDR2 FNYEAQ. The V gene lost 4 bases and the J gene lost 4 bases, with 11 bases spanning the gap.

This clonotype was counted at least ten times. V usage is TRBV10-3 and J usage is TRBJ2-7; 12 nucleotides align to TRBD2. Germline CDR1 ENHRY, CDR2 SYGVKD. The ends lost 3 bases at V and 3 bases at J; junction bases unmatched: 12. This CDR3 has 18 amino acids. Here the CDR3 DNA reads TGTGCCATCAGTGACCCCGGGCGGACTAGCGGGAAGGGCTACGAGCAGTACTTC. Amino acid sequence: CAISDPGRTSGKGYEQYF.

This clonotype was recorded at least ten times. The rearrangement links TRBV15 to TRBJ1-5; D unresolved. V was clipped by 0 bases and J by 6 bases, with 9 bases between them. The CDR3 sequence is 14 residues long. CDR1 is LNHNV and CDR2 is YYDKDF in the germline V gene (reference sequence). This CDR3 reads CATSRDGEGQPQHF. The CDR3 coding sequence is TGTGCCACCAGCAGAGATGGCGAAGGTCAGCCCCAGCATTTT.

V and J are TRBV4-3 and TRBJ2-5, with 10 bases lining up with TRBD2. The CDR3 sequence is 15 residues long. After removal of 5 bases from V and 1 base from J, the junction contained 4 bases not matched to a gene. Germline CDR1 LGHNA, CDR2 YSLEER. The CDR3 region is CASSKLAGGQETQYF. The CDR3 DNA is TGCGCCAGCAGCAAATTAGCGGGAGGCCAAGAGACCCAGTACTTC.

The chain employs TRBV11-3 and TRBJ1-5; D call uncertain. The ends were cut back, 4 bases at V and 3 bases at J, with 7 bases in the middle. Germline CDR1 SGHNT, CDR2 YENEEA. The CDR3 is made up of 13 amino acids. This chain's CDR3 is CASSSKVNQPQHF. As DNA, the CDR3 is TGTGCCAGCAGCTCCAAGGTCAATCAGCCCCAGCATTTT.

This clonotype has at least ten counts. The rearrangement joins TRBV7-2 to TRBJ1-1; 11 nucleotides match TRBD1. The V gene's germline CDR1 is SGHTA and CDR2 FQGNSA. There are 16 residues in the CDR3. Unmatched junction bases numbered 14, after V lost 4 bases and J lost 10 bases. The CDR3 coding sequence is TGTGCCAGCAGCTCAGGGGGGACAGGGGGTGCCCTTGGAGCTTTCTTT. It translates to CASSSGGTGGALGAFF.

The rearrangement links TRBV10-1 to TRBJ2-2; the D gene is possibly TRBD1 (6 bases). V dropped 1 base and J dropped 1 base, with 10 bases sitting between them. CDR3 length equals 16 residues. Germline V gives CDR1 WNHNN, CDR2 SYGVQD (reference sequence). The CDR3 region is CASSEYPGQNTGELFF. The CDR3, as DNA: TGCGCCAGCAGTGAGTATCCGGGACAGAACACCGGGGAGCTGTTTTTT.

In its sample, this clonotype was seen many times. V usage is TRBV7-9 and J usage is TRBJ1-5; no firm D call. Germline CDR1 SEHNR, CDR2 FQNEAQ (reference sequence). This CDR3 has 15 amino acids. Between the trimmed V and J ends, which lost 1 base and 0 bases, there was a span of 7 bases. The CDR3 loop reads CASSLGTDSNQPQHF. As DNA, the CDR3 is TGTGCCAGCAGCTTAGGAACAGATAGCAATCAGCCCCAGCATTTT.

At least ten counts were recorded for this clonotype. V and J are TRBV6-5 and TRBJ2-7, with 7 positions matching TRBD1. The V and J ends lost 0 bases and 3 bases, in that order; junction bases with no gene match: 5. The CDR3 covers 15 residues. The germline V gene has CDR1 MNHEY and CDR2 SVGAGI. The CDR3 DNA sequence: TGTGCCAGCAGTTACTCGAGAGGGGACAGCTACGAGCAGTACTTC. It yields the protein CASSYSRGDSYEQYF.

The rearrangement joins TRBV7-8 to TRBJ2-2; D uncertain. Trimming left V 5 bases short and J 0 bases short, with 13 bases between. Germline-derived CDR1 and CDR2 are SGHVS and FQNEAQ. This CDR3 has 16 residues. CDR3 DNA sequence: TGTGCCAGCAGCCAAGAGGCGGCGGCGAACACCGGGGAGCTGTTTTTT. Residues: CASSQEAAANTGELFF.

The rearrangement links TRBV29-1 to TRBJ1-1; the D gene is possibly TRBD1 (6 bases). V was clipped by 0 bases and J by 11 bases, with 13 bases between them. This CDR3 comprises 12 residues. Per the germline V gene, CDR1 is SQVTM and CDR2 is ANQGSEA. The DNA for the CDR3 is TGCAGCGTTGAAGAGGGTACAGGGAAGGCTTTCTTT. It specifies CSVEEGTGKAFF.

This clonotype has only a few counts. This rearrangement joins TRBV10-3 to TRBJ2-6; 10 bases match TRBD1. CDR1 ENHRY and CDR2 SYGVKD come from the germline V gene. V gave up 10 bases and J gave up 3 bases; unmatched junction bases: 18. The CDR3 loop spans 19 amino acids. The CDR3: CASSPHRDRGEHGANVLTF. The CDR3 DNA is TGTGCCAGCTCGCCCCACAGGGACAGGGGAGAGCATGGGGCCAACGTCCTGACTTTC.

This clonotype appeared a few times. V is TRBV6-5 and J is TRBJ1-6; the D is unclear. The CDR3 sequence is 12 residues long. Trimming stripped 2 bases from V and 7 bases from J, with 3 bases between. Germline values: CDR1 MNHEY, CDR2 SVGAGI. Written as DNA, the CDR3 is TGTGCCAGCAGTTACCAGAATTCACCCCTCCACTTT. This gives the protein CASSYQNSPLHF.

V usage is TRBV6-5 and J usage is TRBJ2-7; perhaps TRBD1 as D (6 bases). V lost 7 bases and J 3 bases, leaving 16 bases between the germline ends. The CDR3 spans 14 residues. Germline V CDR1 and CDR2: MNHEY, SVGAGI. The CDR3 loop reads CASTQGGLVYEQYF. The DNA of the CDR3 is TGTGCCAGCACCCAAGGGGGTCTAGTCTACGAGCAGTACTTC.

This clonotype turned up a few times. The chain is built from TRBV5-4 and TRBJ2-7, with TRBD1 matching over 8 bases. V shed 10 bases and J 0 bases; nucleotides not matched to a gene: 15. The CDR3 has 16 residues. Germline V gene data show CDR1 as SGHNT and CDR2 as YYREEE (reference sequence). CDR3 nucleotide sequence: TGTGCCTGGGCAGGGGGCCCACTATTTCCCTCCTACGAGCAGTACTTC. Residues: CAWAGGPLFPSYEQYF.

The chain is built from TRBV24-1 and TRBJ2-3; TRBD1 aligns across 8 bases. Per germline, CDR1 KGHDR and CDR2 SFDVKD. The CDR3 covers 15 residues. The V gene end was trimmed by 4 bases and the J gene end by 6 bases; junction bases not matched to a gene: 8. The CDR3 nucleotides read TGTGCCACCAGTGACCCGACAGGGGCAGGGGATACGCAGTATTTT. Encoded protein: CATSDPTGAGDTQYF.